The rows below give T cell receptor beta chains drawn from one sample of a study of shared clonotypes between healthy human individuals. Sequenced by immunoSEQ multiplex PCR; TCRdb stores in-frame clones only, minus some. The sample gives roughly 500,000 clones, 95% to 97% of which show up once; under 0.06% is in the top ten. What was sequenced was naive CD4+ T cells sorted from blood. Source of these receptors: a woman younger than 45 in good health. CDR3s include the opening cysteine and the closing phenylalanine or tryptophan. Fields, in order: J gene, D gene, clone size, V gene, CDR3 protein, CDR3 DNA. The D gene is left open where the match is weak. Expanded clones are given a class, and other clones once, few, many or no size at all.

>TRBJ1-2|TRBD1|.|TRBV28
CASSSNRGQMLGTF
TGTGCCAGCAGTTCAAACAGGGGGCAGATGTTGGGCACCTTC
>TRBJ2-3|.|.|TRBV5-5
CASSLRGTSTDTQYF
TGTGCCAGCAGCTTGAGGGGCACTAGCACAGATACGCAGTATTTT
>TRBJ1-1|TRBD1|.|TRBV14
CASSRQGYTEAFF
TGTGCCAGCAGCCGACAGGGCTACACTGAAGCTTTCTTT
>TRBJ2-1|.|.|TRBV28
CASGVADEQFF
TGTGCCAGCGGGGTTGCAGATGAGCAGTTCTTC
>TRBJ1-2|TRBD1|once|TRBV5-4
CASSPGGTGALHYGYTF
TGTGCCAGCAGCCCAGGCGGGACAGGGGCGCTTCACTATGGCTACACCTTC
>TRBJ1-6|.|once|TRBV2
CASSVGGAYNSPLHF
TGTGCCAGCAGTGTTGGAGGCGCCTATAATTCACCCCTCCACTTT
>TRBJ2-7|TRBD1|.|TRBV2
CASTQGADEQYF
TGTGCCAGCACCCAGGGGGCCGACGAGCAGTACTTC
>TRBJ1-4|.|.|TRBV28
CASSSRAEGGGWEKLFF
TGTGCCAGCAGTTCCCGCGCGGAAGGTGGGGGATGGGAAAAACTGTTTTTT
>TRBJ2-6|TRBD1|.|TRBV11-1
CASSIRTGTGGANVLTF
TGTGCCAGCAGCATAAGGACAGGGACGGGAGGGGCCAACGTCCTGACTTTC
>TRBJ1-1|.|.|TRBV30
CARATVRTKVVVAEAFF
TGTGCACGGGCTACTGTTCGGACTAAGGTCGTCGTCGCTGAAGCTTTCTTT
>TRBJ2-3|.|once|TRBV13
CASSPQQEWEDTQYF
TGTGCCAGCAGCCCGCAACAGGAATGGGAGGATACGCAGTATTTT
>TRBJ1-1|TRBD1|.|TRBV28
CASSPAGGGYTEAFF
TGTGCCAGCAGTCCCGCAGGGGGAGGATACACTGAAGCTTTCTTT
>TRBJ2-7|.|.|TRBV21-1
CASRLSGLSYEQYF
TGTGCCAGCCGCCTGAGCGGGCTCTCCTACGAGCAGTACTTC
>TRBJ2-3|.|once|TRBV2
CASTNRDTGTDTQYF
TGTGCCAGCACCAACCGGGACACGGGTACAGATACGCAGTATTTT
>TRBJ2-1|.|.|TRBV7-2
CASRLGPHEQFF
TGTGCCAGCAGACTAGGCCCGCATGAGCAGTTCTTC
>TRBJ2-7|TRBD1|.|TRBV18
CASSPQGQGRTYEQYF
TGTGCCAGCTCACCACAAGGACAGGGTCGCACCTACGAGCAGTACTTC
>TRBJ2-1|.|.|TRBV28
CASSLSVGSYNEQFF
TGTGCCAGCAGTTTATCGGTCGGGTCATACAATGAGCAGTTCTTC
>TRBJ1-3|.|.|TRBV11-3
CASSLEGNTIYF
TGTGCCAGCAGCTTAGAGGGAAACACCATATATTTT
>TRBJ1-5|.|.|TRBV10-3
CAISELGTQPQHF
TGTGCCATCAGTGAGTTGGGGACTCAGCCCCAGCATTTT
>TRBJ2-1|.|.|TRBV2
CASRADSANEQFF
TGTGCCAGCAGGGCTGACTCCGCTAATGAGCAGTTCTTC
>TRBJ2-3|TRBD2|.|TRBV29-1
CSGAPGGADTQYF
TGCAGCGGTGCTCCGGGAGGGGCAGATACGCAGTATTTT
>TRBJ2-1|TRBD2|.|TRBV6-5
CASSSRTSGYGEQFF
TGTGCCAGCAGTTCCAGGACTAGCGGGTACGGTGAGCAGTTCTTC
>TRBJ2-5|.|.|TRBV11-2
CASSLVSGGVETQYF
TGTGCCAGCAGCTTAGTATCTGGGGGCGTTGAGACCCAGTACTTC
>TRBJ2-1|.|.|TRBV2
CASSYWQSSYNEQFF
TGTGCCAGCAGCTACTGGCAGAGCTCCTACAATGAGCAGTTCTTC
>TRBJ2-2|TRBD2|.|TRBV2
CASSVSFSGRAKFGELFF
TGTGCCAGCAGTGTGTCTTTTAGCGGGAGGGCCAAATTCGGGGAGCTGTTTTTT
>TRBJ2-7|.|.|TRBV15
CATSIETPSHYEQYF
TGTGCCACCAGCATCGAGACCCCATCGCACTACGAGCAGTACTTC
>TRBJ2-3|.|.|TRBV28
CASRDESTDTQYF
TGTGCCAGCAGAGATGAAAGCACAGATACGCAGTATTTT
>TRBJ2-1|TRBD1|.|TRBV29-1
CSARSTGGNHNEQFF
TGCAGCGCTCGCTCGACAGGGGGAAATCACAATGAGCAGTTCTTC
>TRBJ1-6|.|.|TRBV19
CASRDSTYNSPLHF
TGTGCCAGTAGGGACAGCACCTATAATTCACCCCTCCACTTT
>TRBJ2-3|TRBD2|.|TRBV10-3
CAISESTAGGPRGDTQYF
TGTGCCATCAGTGAGTCGACGGCGGGAGGGCCCAGGGGAGATACGCAGTATTTT
>TRBJ2-5|TRBD2|.|TRBV4-2
CASSQAVTGGGQETQYF
TGTGCCAGCAGCCAGGCCGTGACGGGGGGAGGGCAAGAGACCCAGTACTTC
>TRBJ1-5|.|.|TRBV9
CASSVGAGEHQPQHF
TGTGCCAGCAGCGTAGGTGCAGGGGAGCATCAGCCCCAGCATTTT
>TRBJ1-2|.|.|TRBV23-1
CASSHPEGDFYGYTF
TGCGCCAGCAGTCATCCGGAAGGGGATTTCTATGGCTACACCTTC
>TRBJ1-1|.|.|TRBV2
CASSEFGVNTEAFF
TGTGCCAGCAGTGAATTTGGGGTGAACACTGAAGCTTTCTTT
>TRBJ1-4|TRBD1|.|TRBV5-1
CASSPGGSNEKLFF
TGCGCCAGCAGCCCAGGGGGGTCTAATGAAAAACTGTTTTTT
>TRBJ2-5|TRBD1|.|TRBV28
CASRPHPGQGFETQYF
TGTGCCAGCAGACCCCACCCGGGACAGGGTTTTGAGACCCAGTACTTC
>TRBJ1-1|.|.|TRBV11-3
CASSLATGREAFF
TGTGCCAGCAGCTTAGCGACAGGCAGGGAAGCTTTCTTT
>TRBJ2-7|.|.|TRBV11-2
CASSLERAYEQYF
TGTGCCAGCAGCTTAGAACGGGCCTACGAGCAGTACTTC
>TRBJ2-7|.|.|TRBV28
CASSFVRDSYEQYF
TGTGCCAGCAGTTTCGTCCGGGACTCCTACGAGCAGTACTTC
>TRBJ1-1|.|.|TRBV29-1
CSVDQGQMNTEAFF
TGCAGCGTTGACCAAGGACAGATGAACACTGAAGCTTTCTTT
>TRBJ2-7|.|once|TRBV6-5
CASSKPGPPGNEQYF
TGTGCCAGCAGTAAACCGGGCCCACCGGGGAACGAGCAGTACTTC
>TRBJ2-7|TRBD1|.|TRBV7-9
CASSFIGQDYEQYF
TGTGCCAGCAGCTTTATTGGACAGGACTACGAGCAGTACTTC
>TRBJ2-7|.|.|TRBV19
CASSMNTGGQYF
TGTGCCAGTAGTATGAACACCGGCGGGCAGTACTTC
>TRBJ1-2|.|.|TRBV6-1
CANTNRQESGYTF
TGTGCCAACACCAATCGACAAGAAAGCGGCTACACCTTC
>TRBJ1-2|.|once|TRBV5-1
CASSRASGNNYGYTF
TGCGCCAGCAGCCGGGCGTCAGGAAATAACTATGGCTACACCTTC
>TRBJ1-1|.|.|TRBV5-8
CASSLGDTVTEAFF
TGTGCCAGCAGCTTGGGGGATACGGTCACTGAAGCTTTCTTT
>TRBJ2-7|.|.|TRBV7-8
CASSLQLRTDEQYF
TGTGCCAGCAGCTTACAGCTTCGTACCGACGAGCAGTACTTC
>TRBJ2-1|TRBD2|.|TRBV28
CASSLWTSGRQSYNEQFF
TGTGCCAGCAGTTTGTGGACTAGCGGGAGACAATCCTACAATGAGCAGTTCTTC
>TRBJ2-2|TRBD1|.|TRBV5-1
CASSYKGKTGVDTGELFF
TGCGCCAGCAGCTATAAGGGAAAGACAGGGGTCGACACCGGGGAGCTGTTTTTT
>TRBJ1-1|TRBD1|.|TRBV7-9
CASRPNRQGGLRNTEAFF
TGTGCCAGCAGACCAAATCGACAGGGAGGGTTGAGGAACACTGAAGCTTTCTTT
>TRBJ1-2|TRBD1|.|TRBV19
CASSIGQGAVYGYTF
TGTGCCAGTAGTATTGGACAGGGGGCGGTCTATGGCTACACCTTC
>TRBJ1-1|TRBD1|.|TRBV18
CASSLKNRGKRTEAFF
TGTGCCAGCTCACTTAAAAACAGGGGAAAGAGGACTGAAGCTTTCTTT
>TRBJ2-3|TRBD2|.|TRBV9
CASRDIAGGPDTQYF
TGTGCCAGCAGGGATATAGCGGGAGGGCCGGATACGCAGTATTTT
>TRBJ1-2|.|.|TRBV4-3
CASSQVRHESYTF
TGCGCCAGCAGCCAAGTCAGGCACGAGAGCTACACCTTC
>TRBJ1-5|TRBD1|.|TRBV28
CASSLGSGTGKDQPQHF
TGTGCCAGCAGTTTAGGGTCCGGGACAGGGAAAGATCAGCCCCAGCATTTT